The clone carrying this TCR beta chain has just a few counts. The data stem from a study of shared clonotypes between healthy human individuals. Using immunoSEQ multiplex PCR, the repertoire was profiled, and TCRdb retains in-frame clones only, with some absent. The sample lists 950,000 to 1,100,000 clones; roughly 80% were seen once. The sequence came from a man aged 18 to 29 in good health. Input material: memory CD4+ T cells sorted from blood. This sample's subset: CD45RA-negative fraction.

CDR3 in amino acids: CASSPPTVNTEAFF. In DNA form, the CDR3 reads TGTGCCAGCTCACCACCGACGGTGAACACTGAAGCTTTCTTT. The chain is built from TRBV18 and TRBJ1-1; D uncertain. The length of the CDR3 is 14 residues. CDR1 and CDR2 (germline): KGHSH, LQKENI. Trimming pared 0 bases from V and 0 bases from J, leaving 5 bases between.